This T cell receptor (beta chain) appears in the sequencing data of a study of cytotoxic CD8 clonotypes in ibrutinib-treated CLL. Study-level information: IGHV unmutated 17 to 18; relapsed/refractory some ten; treatment-naive around 14. Response sampling occurred after a median approximately eleven months of treatment (range 6 to 36). A mean of approximately 260,000 productive templates and tens of thousands of productive rearrangements was obtained per sample. Broader study findings: Clonality increased at ibrutinib response, then returned toward baseline at progression.

Produced via immunoSEQ multiplex PCR; TCRdb's table is partial and in-frame only. The data show over 25,000 clones, with 75% to 80% seen just once and 40% to 60% held by the top ten. This clone was recorded a few times. Its cognate antigen is unknown. The starting material was PBMCs, obtained after 36 months of ibrutinib treatment. The source of this sequence is a human donor with chronic lymphocytic leukemia.

The CDR3 DNA sequence: TGTGCCAGCAGGAGGGGGACAGCCTCCTACGAGCAGTACTTC. Protein sequence: CASRRGTASYEQYF. The chain employs TRBV6-5 and TRBJ2-7; 7 positions agree with TRBD1. The CDR3 runs 14 residues. Germline V gives CDR1 MNHEY, CDR2 SVGAGI. Trimming took 6 bases from V and 0 from J; bases not matched to a gene: 5.